Below are 27 T cell receptor beta chains sequenced from a single sample in a study of blood T cell repertoires in COVID-19. Data came from immunoSEQ multiplex PCR; TCRdb stores just in-frame clones and leaves some out. The sample contains some 170,000 clones, around 80% of which appear only once. Sample: peripheral blood. Receptors were obtained from a woman in her 70s with acute or convalescent COVID-19.

There are a few counts of this clone. The V and J genes are TRBV19 and TRBJ1-2, with D perhaps matching TRBD1 (6 bases). The CDR3 totals 15 residues. The V gene's germline CDR1 is LNHDA and CDR2 SQIVND (reference sequence). The germline V and J ends were trimmed by 9 bases and 8 bases, with 25 bases remaining between them. In nucleotides, the CDR3 is TGTGCCAGGCACCAACACAGGGTGAGGAGTTTGGGCTACACCTTC. Residues: CARHQHRVRSLGYTF.

The chain couples TRBV5-4 to TRBJ2-2; D gene ambiguous. Germline CDR1 SGHNT, CDR2 YYREEE (reference sequence). The CDR3 has 18 amino acids. V was trimmed by 0 bases and J by 4 bases, leaving 19 bases between them. CDR3 DNA: TGTGCCAGCAGCTTGGGGGTCCTAGGTATTCAAAGCACCGGGGAGCTGTTTTTT. This gives the protein CASSLGVLGIQSTGELFF. The full variable domain, in which reference TRBV5-4 and TRBJ2-2 provide the parts outside the CDR3, is ETGVTQSPTHLIKTRGQQVTLRCSSQSGHNTVSWYQQALGQGPQFIFQYYREEENGRGNFPPRFSGLQFPNYSSELNVNALELDDSALYLCASSLGVLGIQSTGELFFGEGSRLTVL.

This clone was found once. The chain couples TRBV6-5 to TRBJ2-1; D is undetermined. Per the germline V gene, CDR1 is MNHEY and CDR2 is SVGAGI. The CDR3 totals 13 residues. Between the trimmed V and J ends, which lost 6 bases and 1 base, there was a span of 7 bases. In DNA form, the CDR3 reads TGTGCCAGCAGGATACAATCCTACAATGAGCAGTTCTTC. This gives the protein CASRIQSYNEQFF.

The rearrangement links TRBV9 to TRBJ2-1; possible D gene TRBD1, 6 bases. Deletions cut 3 bases from V and 2 bases from J, with 12 bases between. This CDR3 has 15 residues. The V gene's germline CDR1 is SGDLS and CDR2 YYNGEE. The CDR3: CASSADSSTYNEQFF. In DNA form, the CDR3 reads TGTGCCAGCAGCGCGGACAGTTCAACCTACAATGAGCAGTTCTTC. Drawing the rest from reference TRBV9 and TRBJ2-1, the complete variable domain is DSGVTQTPKHLITATGQRVTLRCSPRSGDLSVYWYQQSLDQGLQFLIQYYNGEERAKGNILERFSAQQFPDLHSELNLSSLELGDSALYFCASSADSSTYNEQFFGPGTRLTVL.

The V gene is TRBV5-1, the J gene TRBJ1-1; weak D call: TRBD1 (6 bases). The germline gives CDR1 SGHRS, CDR2 YFSETQ. CDR3 size: 14 residues. Trimming shortened V by 4 bases and J by 7 bases, and 17 bases separated the two germline ends. The CDR3 region has the DNA TGCGCCAGCAGCGCACAGGGCAGTTTGGGTGAAGCTTTCTTT. It codes for CASSAQGSLGEAFF.

This clone came up a few times. The chain couples TRBV5-1 to TRBJ2-1; the D gene is possibly TRBD2 (7 bases). The CDR3 extends over 15 amino acids. Trimming stripped 2 bases from V and 7 bases from J, with 16 bases between. CDR1 SGHRS and CDR2 YFSETQ come from the germline V gene. CDR3 protein: CASSFLAGAGNEQFF. CDR3 bases: TGCGCCAGCAGCTTTCTGGCGGGGGCGGGGAATGAGCAGTTCTTC.

This rearrangement joins TRBV25-1 to TRBJ2-5; 12 bases are shared with TRBD2. CDR1 MGHDK and CDR2 SYGVNS come from the germline V gene. This CDR3 is 13 amino acids long. After removal of 7 bases from V and 11 bases from J, the junction contained 8 bases not matched to a gene. The CDR3, as DNA: TGTGCCAGCACGCAGGGACTAGCGGGCCGGCAGTACTTC. As protein: CASTQGLAGRQYF.

The chain has TRBV19 and TRBJ1-6; possible D gene TRBD1, 5 bases. CDR3 length equals 15 residues. Trimming took off 4 bases at V and 7 bases at J, with 14 bases between the two ends. The germline gives CDR1 LNHDA, CDR2 SQIVND (reference sequence). The CDR3 DNA reads as TGTGCCAGTAGTACGAACCCGGGACTGAATTCACCCCTCCACTTT. Amino acid sequence: CASSTNPGLNSPLHF.

This rearrangement joins TRBV28 to TRBJ2-3; 7 nucleotides match TRBD1. The CDR3 covers 17 residues. V lost 1 base, J lost 4 bases, and 11 bases stayed unmatched. Germline loops: CDR1 MDHEN, CDR2 SYDVKM. CDR3 sequence: CASSLYPTGFSADTQYF. As DNA, the CDR3 is TGTGCCAGCAGTTTATATCCGACAGGGTTTAGTGCAGATACGCAGTATTTT.

This clone was seen only a few times. The V call is TRBV6-5, the J call TRBJ1-2; D possibly corresponds to TRBD1 (5 bases). There are 13 residues in the CDR3. Per the germline V gene, CDR1 is MNHEY and CDR2 is SVGAGI. V dropped 8 bases and J dropped 4 bases, with 14 bases sitting between them. The CDR3 spells CASGQTGGYGYTF. CDR3 bases: TGTGCCAGCGGTCAAACGGGGGGCTATGGCTACACCTTC.

This clone has only a few counts. The chain combines TRBV10-1 with TRBJ2-3; tentative D call: TRBD1 (5 bases). The CDR3 has 13 residues. With 5 bases removed from V and 6 bases from J, the gap between germline ends came to 12 bases. Germline assignment: CDR1 WNHNN and CDR2 SYGVQD (reference sequence). CDR3 residues: CASSSTGADTQYF. DNA of the CDR3: TGCGCCAGCAGTTCAACAGGCGCGGATACGCAGTATTTT.

The sample holds a few counts of this clone. The chain recombines TRBV6-5 with TRBJ1-4, with D possibly TRBD1 on 6 matching bases. CDR1 is MNHEY and CDR2 is SVGAGI in the germline V gene. The V end lost 6 bases, the J end lost 4 bases, and 15 bases lay between the germline ends. CDR3 size: 15 residues. CDR3 residues: CASREGGLGNEKLFF. The DNA for the CDR3 is TGTGCCAGCAGGGAGGGGGGGCTAGGTAATGAAAAACTGTTTTTT.

The rearrangement links TRBV11-2 to TRBJ2-7, with 13 bases matching TRBD2. The germline CDR1 and CDR2 sequences are SGHAT and FQNNGV. The CDR3 length is 18 residues. With V trimmed by 2 bases and J by 0 bases, 7 bases remained unmatched. The CDR3 reads CASSLQLAGGPVSYEQYF. The DNA for the CDR3 is TGTGCCAGCAGCTTACAACTAGCGGGAGGGCCGGTCTCCTACGAGCAGTACTTC.

The chain employs TRBV12-5 and TRBJ2-7; D is possibly TRBD1 (5 bases). The V and J ends lost 4 bases and 2 bases respectively, with 12 bases between them. This CDR3 contains 14 residues. Germline V gene lookup returns CDR1 LGHNT and CDR2 FRNRAP. CDR3 bases: TGTGCTAGTGGTTCTCAGGGCCGAACCTACGAGCAGTACTTC. Its protein is CASGSQGRTYEQYF.

This chain uses TRBV28 with TRBJ1-6, with TRBD1 identical over 7 bases. Germline V CDR1 and CDR2: MDHEN, SYDVKM. J gave up 15 bases and V 5 bases, and 7 bases lay outside the gene matches. This CDR3 has 12 amino acids. CDR3 sequence reads: CASSVLRQGLHF. DNA for the CDR3: TGTGCCAGCAGTGTCCTCAGACAGGGCCTCCACTTT.

This clone was picked up a small number of times. The chain uses TRBV28 and TRBJ2-3, with D perhaps matching TRBD1 (5 bases). The CDR3 has 17 residues. Trimming took 5 bases from V and 3 from J, leaving 21 bases between them. Germline V gene sequence: CDR1 MDHEN, CDR2 SYDVKM. CDR3 DNA sequence: TGTGCCAGCAGTAGTAGGGGTTTCAGGTCGAGGACAGATACGCAGTATTTT. It yields the protein CASSSRGFRSRTDTQYF.

This chain joins TRBV18 and TRBJ1-2, with 8 bases fitting TRBD1. The junction had 8 bases not matched to a gene; V was cut back by 0 bases and J by 5 bases. This CDR3 has 16 residues. CDR1 and CDR2 from the germline V gene are KGHSH and LQKENI. CDR3 region: CASSPPDRAGSYGYTF. The DNA for the CDR3 is TGTGCCAGCTCACCACCGGACAGGGCGGGTTCTTATGGCTACACCTTC.

This clone was recorded only once. The J gene is TRBJ2-3, the V gene TRBV10-3; 7 bases agree with TRBD1. The trim removed 2 bases at V and 2 bases at J, leaving 1 base unmatched. The CDR3 has 14 residues. Per germline, CDR1 ENHRY and CDR2 SYGVKD. The CDR3 is CAISEDRDTDTQYF. The CDR3 nucleotides are TGTGCCATCAGTGAGGACAGGGACACAGATACGCAGTATTTT.

This clone turned up a few times. The V gene is TRBV9, the J gene TRBJ1-2; TRBD1 agrees at 9 bases. Looked up from germline, CDR1 is SGDLS and CDR2 is YYNGEE. The CDR3 sequence is 13 residues long. After removal of 2 bases from V and 7 bases from J, the junction contained 3 bases not matched to a gene. The CDR3 spells CASSVGTGRGYTF. CDR3 in DNA: TGTGCCAGCAGCGTCGGGACAGGGCGTGGCTACACCTTC.

The CDR3 nucleotides read TGTGCCAGCAGCGAACAGGGGGCGTACATTCAGTACTTC. It is translated as CASSEQGAYIQYF. The chain recombines TRBV7-2 with TRBJ2-4, with TRBD1 identical over 9 bases. Germline V CDR1 and CDR2: SGHTA, FQGNSA. Trimming removed 5 bases from V and 8 bases from J; junction bases left unmatched: 4. The CDR3 runs 13 residues.

About this clone itself: At the DNA level, this CDR3 is encoded by other sequences in the same sample as well. The CDR3 DNA follows: TGTGCCAGTAGTATAGCCCAGGGGGCTAACTATGGCTACACCTTC. This sequence encodes CASSIAQGANYGYTF. The V call is TRBV19, the J call TRBJ1-2; 7 nucleotides agree with TRBD1. This CDR3 is built from 15 residues. In germline, CDR1 is LNHDA, CDR2 SQIVND (reference sequence). With V trimmed by 1 base and J by 0 bases, 2 bases remained unmatched.

This clone was counted a single time. This chain connects TRBV9 to TRBJ1-1; no clear D. This CDR3 has 15 amino acids. V lost 4 bases and J lost 2, with 15 bases in between. Germline-derived CDR1 and CDR2 are SGDLS and YYNGEE. CDR3 residues: CASSPRGQFNTEAFF. The CDR3 coding sequence is TGTGCCAGCAGCCCTAGAGGGCAGTTTAACACTGAAGCTTTCTTT. The full variable domain, rest sourced from reference TRBV9 and TRBJ1-1, is DSGVTQTPKHLITATGQRVTLRCSPRSGDLSVYWYQQSLDQGLQFLIQYYNGEERAKGNILERFSAQQFPDLHSELNLSSLELGDSALYFCASSPRGQFNTEAFFGQGTRLTVV.

The chain is built from TRBV27 and TRBJ1-6, with TRBD1 matching 8 bases. Germline V gene lookup returns CDR1 MNHEY and CDR2 SMNVEV (reference sequence). V shed 6 bases, J shed 5 bases, and the junction held 6 bases outside the gene matches. This CDR3 is built from 15 residues. Here the CDR3 reads CASRENRGDNSPLHF. In DNA, the CDR3 is TGTGCCAGCAGGGAGAACAGGGGGGATAATTCACCCCTCCACTTT.

The chain is built from TRBV5-6 and TRBJ1-1; TRBD1 matches 8 bases. The CDR3 runs 15 residues. V was clipped by 2 bases and J by 0 bases; unmatched bases: 3. Germline lookup yields CDR1 SGHDT and CDR2 YYEEEE. The CDR3 bases are TGTGCCAGCAGCTTCGGACAGGGCCTGAACACTGAAGCTTTCTTT. This sequence encodes CASSFGQGLNTEAFF.

The J gene is TRBJ1-1, the V gene TRBV13; TRBD1 is a possible D gene (5 bases). With 5 bases removed from V and 11 bases from J, the gap between germline ends came to 12 bases. Germline CDR1 and CDR2: PRHDT and FYEKMQ (reference sequence). The CDR3 has 11 amino acids. CDR3 residues: CASSAGGGAFF. Here the CDR3 DNA reads TGTGCCAGCAGCGCCGGCGGGGGTGCTTTCTTT. Drawing the rest from reference TRBV13 and TRBJ1-1, the complete variable domain is AAGVIQSPRHLIKEKRETATLKCYPIPRHDTVYWYQQGPGQDPQFLISFYEKMQSDKGSIPDRFSAQQFSDYHSELNMSSLELGDSALYFCASSAGGGAFFGQGTRLTVV.

The rearrangement links TRBV7-9 to TRBJ1-5; 9 nucleotides line up with TRBD1. V lost 1 base, J lost 1 base, and 11 bases stayed unmatched. This CDR3 has 19 residues. Germline V gene lookup returns CDR1 SEHNR and CDR2 FQNEAQ (reference sequence). DNA of the CDR3: TGTGCCAGCAGCTTAGGATGGGGGACAGGGAATGGGAGCAATCAGCCCCAGCATTTT. Its protein product is CASSLGWGTGNGSNQPQHF.

CDR3: CASRLAGTYNEQFF. In DNA form, the CDR3 reads TGTGCCAGTAGGCTAGCGGGGACTTACAATGAGCAGTTCTTC. V usage is TRBV19 and J usage is TRBJ2-1, with TRBD2 identical over 9 bases. The CDR3 sequence is 14 residues long. The ends lost 6 bases at V and 4 bases at J; junction bases unmatched: 4. The germline V gene has CDR1 LNHDA and CDR2 SQIVND (reference sequence).